The sequence of this TCR beta chain was determined in a study of PD-1 blockade in classical Hodgkin lymphoma. Notes on the study in general: By cycle point C4D1, TCR diversity had risen significantly in CD4+ cells (but not CD8+ cells).

This clone was detected only a few times. As yet, its antigen is unknown. This CDR3 is 15 amino acids long. CDR1 and CDR2 from the germline V gene are SGHRS and YFSETQ. Trimming cost V 2 bases and J 0 bases, with 8 bases left between them. Described time point: cycle 4 day 1 (C4D1), after 6 weeks of nivolumab. Every one of the patients relapsed after autologous stem cell transplantation (brentuximab vedotin exposure was variable). Some clones are missing from TCRdb's copy, which holds only in-frame ones; the method was immunoSEQ multiplex PCR. Seen here are about 21,000 clones, about 73% observed once, and the top ten hold about a fifth.

The source material was peripheral blood mononuclear cells (PBMCs), sampled before the fourth cycle of nivolumab. This receptor was taken from a human donor with classical Hodgkin lymphoma. The chain employs TRBV5-1 and TRBJ2-2; a possible D gene is TRBD2 (5 bases). The CDR3 DNA is TGCGCCAGCAGCTTTAACGGGGCGAACACCGGGGAGCTGTTTTTT. Protein product: CASSFNGANTGELFF.